Described below is a single T cell receptor beta chain sequence and its context. Its specific antigen is unknown. No base qualities exist here, and no much larger clone lies one base off it. This record belongs to a study of response to subunit inactivated influenza vaccine (dated by TCRdb to the late 2010s). Describing the broader study: To follow how T cells responded to a trivalent subunit inactivated influenza vaccine, the researchers relied on deep quantitative profiling of the T cell receptor repertoire.

Study-level results and caveats: The authors proposed that each seasonal influenza vaccination may bring in only a limited number of new T cells.

The CDR3 goes from the cysteine to the phenylalanine over 16 residues. Just CDR3 DNA is preserved here, 48 bases in frame from base 1. As encoded in the germline V gene, CDR1 is LGHNA while CDR2 is YNFKEQ. V and J are trimmed by 5 bases and 3 bases, and the gene matches miss 11 bases of the junction. Library preparation employed RT-PCR. Instrument used: Illumina HiSeq 2500. TCRdb handled the public reads itself, with Q25 trimming in fastp and clone calling in MiXCR, and kept productive beta chains. Identical CDR3 protein sequences are pooled into one entry, listed with their most common genes and DNA. The sample records about 780,000 distinct CDR3 sequences, about 18% of which are singletons. The ten largest clones represent roughly a tenth of the sample.

The TCR originated in a man aged 50-60 years who received an inactivated influenza vaccine. Donor details come from another sample of the same person, matched by shared clones. The chain is made from TRBV4-2 and TRBJ2-3, and TRBD1 aligns with 7 junction nucleotides. Sample: PBMCs from blood, taken about 5 days after vaccination. DNA sequence: TGTGCCAGCAGCTCGCCGAAGGGGGCGTCAACAGATACGCAGTATTTT. Its translation is CASSSPKGASTDTQYF.